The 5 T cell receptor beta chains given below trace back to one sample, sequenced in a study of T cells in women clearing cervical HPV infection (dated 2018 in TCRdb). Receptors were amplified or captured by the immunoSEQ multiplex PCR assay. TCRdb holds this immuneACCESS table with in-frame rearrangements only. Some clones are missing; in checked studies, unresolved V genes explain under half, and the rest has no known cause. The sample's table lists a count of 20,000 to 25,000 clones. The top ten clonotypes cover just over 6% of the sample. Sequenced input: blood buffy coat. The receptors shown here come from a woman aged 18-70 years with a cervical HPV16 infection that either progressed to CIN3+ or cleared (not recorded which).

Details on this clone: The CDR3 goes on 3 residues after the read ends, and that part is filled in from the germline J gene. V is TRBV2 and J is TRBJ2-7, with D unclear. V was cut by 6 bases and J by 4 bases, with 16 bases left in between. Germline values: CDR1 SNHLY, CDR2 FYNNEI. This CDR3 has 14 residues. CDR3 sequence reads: CASSLKQRFYEQYF. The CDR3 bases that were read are TGTGCCAGCAGCTTAAAACAGAGATTTTACGAG.

This chain's CDR3 is CASTPSTSGETDTQYF. The DNA read from the CDR3 is TGTGCCAGCACACCTTCGACTAGCGGCGAAACAGATACG. The chain combines TRBV25-1 with TRBJ2-3, with TRBD2 matching over 9 bases. The CDR3 end falls 3 residues outside the read, so it is completed with the germline J gene. Germline V gene sequence: CDR1 MGHDK, CDR2 SYGVNS. The CDR3 is 16 residues long. After removal of 7 bases from V and 3 bases from J, the junction contained 11 bases not matched to a gene.

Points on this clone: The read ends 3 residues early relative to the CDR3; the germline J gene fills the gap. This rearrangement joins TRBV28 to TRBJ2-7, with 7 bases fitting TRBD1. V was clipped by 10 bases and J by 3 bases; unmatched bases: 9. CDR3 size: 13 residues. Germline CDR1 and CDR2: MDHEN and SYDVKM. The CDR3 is CATFETGLYEQYF. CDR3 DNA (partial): TGTGCCACCTTCGAGACAGGGCTCTACGAG.

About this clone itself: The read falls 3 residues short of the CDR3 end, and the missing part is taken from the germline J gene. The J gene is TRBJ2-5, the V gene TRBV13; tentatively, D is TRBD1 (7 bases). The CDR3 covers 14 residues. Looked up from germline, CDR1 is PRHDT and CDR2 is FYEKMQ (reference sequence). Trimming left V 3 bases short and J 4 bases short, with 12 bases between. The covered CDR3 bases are TGTGCCAGCAGCTTGTCGCAGGGGGGAGAGACC. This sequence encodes CASSLSQGGET. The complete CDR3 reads CASSLSQGGETQYF.

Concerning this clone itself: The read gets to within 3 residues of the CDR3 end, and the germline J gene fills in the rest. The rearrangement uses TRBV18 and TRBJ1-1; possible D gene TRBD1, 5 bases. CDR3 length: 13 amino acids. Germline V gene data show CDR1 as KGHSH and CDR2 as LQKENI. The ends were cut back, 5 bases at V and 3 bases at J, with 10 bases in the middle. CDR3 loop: CASSIGGDTEAFF. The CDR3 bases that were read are TGTGCCAGCTCAATTGGGGGGGACACTGAA.